Below are 4 T cell receptor beta chains sequenced from a single sample in a study of blood T cell repertoires in COVID-19. TCRdb keeps only in-frame clones here, not all; method: immunoSEQ multiplex PCR. Here the sample spans approximately 28,000 clones, 90% being singletons. The sequenced sample was peripheral blood. The receptors derive from a woman aged 55-70 years with active COVID-19.

The V call is TRBV7-9, the J call TRBJ1-1; D may be TRBD1 (5 bases). Germline V gene lookup returns CDR1 SEHNR and CDR2 FQNEAQ (reference sequence). The ends were cut back, 1 base at V and 4 bases at J, with 10 bases in the middle. This CDR3 comprises 14 residues. The CDR3 DNA reads as TGTGCCAGCAGCTTAGGGTTAGGGGCCACTGAAGCTTTCTTT. Residues: CASSLGLGATEAFF.

This clone was picked up a small number of times. This chain's CDR3 is CATSDPGRAGTGELFF. The CDR3 region has the DNA TGTGCCACCAGTGACCCGGGGAGGGCAGGCACCGGGGAGCTGTTTTTT. V usage is TRBV24-1 and J usage is TRBJ2-2; the match to TRBD2 covers 7 bases. The CDR3 consists of 16 residues. In germline, CDR1 is KGHDR, CDR2 SFDVKD. V gave up 4 bases and J gave up 4 bases; unmatched junction bases: 8.

The gene calls are TRBV9 and TRBJ2-3; 11 bases are a match to TRBD2. The CDR3 length is 15 residues. V was clipped by 6 bases and J by 6 bases; unmatched bases: 9. Germline V lookup: CDR1 SGDLS, CDR2 YYNGEE. The CDR3 is CASTSSGRVLDTQYF. CDR3 DNA: TGTGCCAGCACCAGTAGCGGGAGGGTCCTGGATACGCAGTATTTT.

The chain uses TRBV18 and TRBJ2-1; 8 bases line up with TRBD2. V shed 3 bases, J shed 0 bases, and the junction held 7 bases outside the gene matches. In germline, CDR1 is KGHSH, CDR2 LQKENI. The CDR3 is 17 amino acids. The DNA for the CDR3 is TGTGCCAGCTCACCCATATTAAGCGGGAGCTCCTACAATGAGCAGTTCTTC. Protein product: CASSPILSGSSYNEQFF.